The TCR beta chain under discussion was sequenced for a study of identical twins' blood T cells. Study at large: Some 52 million reads came from around twelve libraries, six alpha, six beta. General study results and limits: Top TCRbeta clonotypes were shared more with twin than unrelated donors.

About this clonotype itself: Its target is unknown.

Each CDR3 protein gets one entry after TCRdb re-called the 5' RACE reads with MiXCR. The table lists 300,000 to 450,000 distinct CDR3 sequences, about 28% of them singletons. Germline CDR1 and CDR2: SGHVS and FQNEAQ. The CDR3 spans 15 residues. V was clipped by 5 bases and J by 3 bases, with 17 bases between them. This receptor was taken from a woman aged 18-55 years in good health. This chain links TRBV7-8 with TRBJ2-7; either TRBD1 or TRBD2 may fit D (5 bases each). Source material: PBMCs. The CDR3 here is CASSPLRGTNYEQYF. Here the CDR3 DNA reads TGTGCCAGCAGCCCCTTGAGAGGGACCAACTACGAGCAGTACTTC.